This T cell receptor beta chain originates from a study of blood T cell repertoires in COVID-19. Study context: Specimens from acute and convalescent COVID-19 originated in the United States, Italy and Spain. PBMCs, B-cell-depleted T cells, or T cells provided the cDNA or gDNA that made up the material.

There are 15 residues in the CDR3. Germline CDR1 MGHRA, CDR2 YSYEKL. V lost 0 bases and J 4 bases, leaving 10 bases between the germline ends. TCRdb's copy holds only in-frame clones and misses some; the assay was immunoSEQ multiplex PCR. The sample lists 55,000 to 85,000 clones; around 87% were seen once. The sequence was collected from a woman younger than 35 with acute or convalescent COVID-19. Input material: peripheral blood. This chain joins TRBV4-1 and TRBJ1-5, with D tentatively TRBD1 (5 bases). The CDR3 sequence: CASSQDITGNQPQHF. In DNA, the CDR3 is TGCGCCAGCAGCCAAGATATAACAGGTAATCAGCCCCAGCATTTT.